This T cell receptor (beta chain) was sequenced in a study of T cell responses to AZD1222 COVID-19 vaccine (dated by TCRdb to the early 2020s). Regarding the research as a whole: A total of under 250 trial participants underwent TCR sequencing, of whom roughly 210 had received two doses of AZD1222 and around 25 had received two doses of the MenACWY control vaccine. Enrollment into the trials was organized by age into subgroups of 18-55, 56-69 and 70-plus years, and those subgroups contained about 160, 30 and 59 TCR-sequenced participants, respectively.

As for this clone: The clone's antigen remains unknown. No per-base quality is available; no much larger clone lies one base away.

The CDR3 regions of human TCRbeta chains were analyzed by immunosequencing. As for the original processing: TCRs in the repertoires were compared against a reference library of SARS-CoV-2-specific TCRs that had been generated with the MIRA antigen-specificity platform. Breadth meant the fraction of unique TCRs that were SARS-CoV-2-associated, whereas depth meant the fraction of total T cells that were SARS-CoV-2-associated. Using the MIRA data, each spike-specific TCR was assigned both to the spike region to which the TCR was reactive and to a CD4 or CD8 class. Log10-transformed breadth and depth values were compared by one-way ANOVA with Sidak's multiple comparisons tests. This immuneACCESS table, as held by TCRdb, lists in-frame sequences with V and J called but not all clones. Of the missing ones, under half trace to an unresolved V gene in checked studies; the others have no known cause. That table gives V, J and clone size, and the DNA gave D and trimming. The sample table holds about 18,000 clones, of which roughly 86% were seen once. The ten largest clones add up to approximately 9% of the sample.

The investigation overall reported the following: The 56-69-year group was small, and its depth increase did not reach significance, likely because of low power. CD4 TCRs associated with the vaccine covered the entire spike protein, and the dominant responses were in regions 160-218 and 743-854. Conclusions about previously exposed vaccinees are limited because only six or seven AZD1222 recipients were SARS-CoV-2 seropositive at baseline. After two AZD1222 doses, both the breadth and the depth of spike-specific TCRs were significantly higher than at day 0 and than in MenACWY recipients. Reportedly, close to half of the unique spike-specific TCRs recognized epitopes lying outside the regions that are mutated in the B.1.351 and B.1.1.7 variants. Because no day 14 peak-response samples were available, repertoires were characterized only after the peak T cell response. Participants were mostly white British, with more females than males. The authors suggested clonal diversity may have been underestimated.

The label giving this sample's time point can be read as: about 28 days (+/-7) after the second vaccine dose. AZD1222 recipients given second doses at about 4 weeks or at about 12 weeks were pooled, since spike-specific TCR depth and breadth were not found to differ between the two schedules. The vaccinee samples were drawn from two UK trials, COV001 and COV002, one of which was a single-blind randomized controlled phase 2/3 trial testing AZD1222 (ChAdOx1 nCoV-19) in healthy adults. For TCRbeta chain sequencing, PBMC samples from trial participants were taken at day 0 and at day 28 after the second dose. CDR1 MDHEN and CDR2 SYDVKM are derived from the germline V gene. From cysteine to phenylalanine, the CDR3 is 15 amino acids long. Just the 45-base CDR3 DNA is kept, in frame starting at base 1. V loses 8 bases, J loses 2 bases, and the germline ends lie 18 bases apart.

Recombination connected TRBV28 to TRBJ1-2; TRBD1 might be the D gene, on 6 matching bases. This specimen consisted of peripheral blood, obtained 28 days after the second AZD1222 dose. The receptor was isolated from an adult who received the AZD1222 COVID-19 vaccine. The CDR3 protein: CASRDTNFENYGYTF. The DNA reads TGTGCCAGCCGGGACACCAATTTCGAAAACTATGGCTACACCTTC.